These 27 T cell receptor beta chains were all obtained from the same sample, sequenced in a study of cytomegalovirus exposure and HLA in healthy donors. Amplification used 60 Vbeta primers and 13 Jbeta primers. Generated by immunoSEQ multiplex PCR, the TCRdb table keeps only in-frame clones and is missing some. This sample has 90,000 to 100,000 clones; approximately 74% occur once, and the top ten carry 1.8%. Specimen: PBMCs. The receptors shown here come from a male donor in good health and CMV-seronegative.

The gene calls are TRBV7-7 and TRBJ2-7; possible D gene TRBD1, 6 bases. This CDR3 comprises 13 residues. V was clipped by 5 bases and J by 0 bases, with 8 bases between them. Per germline, CDR1 SSHAT and CDR2 FNYEAQ (reference sequence). CDR3 nucleotide sequence: TGTGCCAGCAGCCGGGACACCTCCTACGAGCAGTACTTC. Translated, it gives CASSRDTSYEQYF. The full variable domain, in which reference TRBV7-7 and TRBJ2-7 provide the parts outside the CDR3, is GAGVSQSPRYKVTKRGQDVTLRCDPISSHATLYWYQQALGQGPEFLTYFNYEAQPDKSGLPSDRFSAERPEGSISTLTIQRTEQRDSAMYRCASSRDTSYEQYFGPGTRLTVT.

The genes are TRBV11-2 and TRBJ2-1; weak D call: TRBD1 (5 bases). V lost 5 bases and J 6 bases, leaving 14 bases between the germline ends. The CDR3 runs 14 residues. Per the germline V gene, CDR1 is SGHAT and CDR2 is FQNNGV. The CDR3 loop reads CASSTRTDINEQFF. Here the CDR3 DNA reads TGTGCCAGCAGCACCAGGACGGACATCAATGAGCAGTTCTTC.

The CDR3 loop reads CASSETHGSTEAFF. Here the CDR3 DNA reads TGTGCCAGCAGCGAGACACACGGGAGTACTGAAGCTTTCTTT. The chain couples TRBV7-3 to TRBJ1-1; D is ambiguous. Germline V gene lookup returns CDR1 SGHTA and CDR2 FQGTGA. Trimming removed 5 bases from V and 5 bases from J, with 15 bases in between. This CDR3 is built from 14 residues. Combining the CDR3 with reference TRBV7-3 and TRBJ1-1 gives the whole variable domain GAGVSQTPSNKVTEKGKYVELRCDPISGHTALYWYRQSLGQGPEFLIYFQGTGAADDSGLPNDRFFAVRPEGSVSTLKIQRTERGDSAVYLCASSETHGSTEAFFGQGTRLTVV.

This chain joins TRBV4-1 and TRBJ2-3; 7 bases are a match to TRBD2. The J segment lost 4 bases and the V segment lost 5 bases, leaving 9 bases of the junction unmatched. The CDR3 sequence is 15 residues long. CDR1 MGHRA and CDR2 YSYEKL come from the germline V gene. This CDR3 is CASSGPGGSSDTQYF. CDR3 nucleotide sequence: TGCGCCAGCAGCGGACCCGGCGGGAGTTCAGATACGCAGTATTTT.

The genes are TRBV2 and TRBJ1-5, with a tentative D call TRBD1 (6 bases). The germline V gene has CDR1 SNHLY and CDR2 FYNNEI. Trimming took 3 bases from V and 4 from J, leaving 19 bases between them. The CDR3 extends over 17 amino acids. CDR3 protein: CASSDPVQGKGNQPQHF. In nucleotides, the CDR3 is TGTGCCAGCAGTGACCCTGTACAGGGCAAGGGAAATCAGCCCCAGCATTTT.

This chain joins TRBV14 and TRBJ1-5; D unresolved. The CDR3 sequence is 13 residues long. The germline V and J ends were trimmed by 0 bases and 7 bases, with 7 bases remaining between them. Per germline, CDR1 SGHDN and CDR2 FVKESK. CDR3 DNA: TGTGCCAGCAGCCAAGATCTAGGACAGCCCCAGCATTTT. Its translation: CASSQDLGQPQHF.

Note on this clone: Different DNA sequences within this sample yield the same CDR3. V and J are TRBV5-6 and TRBJ2-7; 13 bases align to TRBD2. Per the germline V gene, CDR1 is SGHDT and CDR2 is YYEEEE. The V gene end was trimmed by 4 bases and the J gene end by 3 bases; junction bases not matched to a gene: 4. This CDR3 spans 15 amino acids. In nucleotides, the CDR3 is TGTGCCAGCAGCCCCGGACTAGCGGGAGACTACGAGCAGTACTTC. Protein sequence: CASSPGLAGDYEQYF. The complete variable domain, with remaining parts taken from reference TRBV5-6 and TRBJ2-7, reads DAGVTQSPTHLIKTRGQQVTLRCSPKSGHDTVSWYQQALGQGPQFIFQYYEEEERQRGNFPDRFSGHQFPNYSSELNVNALLLGDSALYLCASSPGLAGDYEQYFGPGTRLTVT.

The CDR3 region has the DNA TGTGCCAGCAGCCCGGTCTTCGGGGATACGCAGTATTTT. As protein: CASSPVFGDTQYF. V is TRBV5-4 and J is TRBJ2-3; unclear D gene. This CDR3 has 13 residues. V shed 4 bases and J shed 6 bases, with 12 bases lying between them. CDR1 and CDR2 from the germline V gene are SGHNT and YYREEE (reference sequence).

The J gene is TRBJ2-7, the V gene TRBV6-5; D may be TRBD2 (5 bases). From germline, CDR1 is MNHEY and CDR2 SVGAGI. The CDR3 has 15 residues. The V end was cut by 10 bases, the J end by 5 bases, with 24 bases between. The CDR3 protein is CATKKRPLIWDEQYF. The CDR3 DNA sequence: TGTGCCACCAAGAAGCGGCCTCTTATTTGGGACGAGCAGTACTTC.

In this sample, this clone turned up a few times. The chain uses TRBV9 and TRBJ1-5; D is unresolved. Per germline, CDR1 SGDLS and CDR2 YYNGEE. V shed 0 bases and J shed 6 bases, with 13 bases lying between them. The CDR3 length is 15 residues. The CDR3 is CASSVEGRSGQPQHF. CDR3 coding DNA: TGTGCCAGCAGCGTAGAAGGGAGGTCGGGTCAGCCCCAGCATTTT.

This clone came up once. The CDR3 is CASSAVGGHEQFF. DNA of the CDR3: TGTGCCAGCAGCGCCGTCGGGGGGCATGAGCAGTTCTTC. The rearrangement links TRBV6-1 to TRBJ2-1; D possibly corresponds to TRBD2 (7 bases). Germline V gene sequence: CDR1 MNHNS, CDR2 SASEGT. Trimming stripped 6 bases from V and 8 bases from J, with 14 bases between. The CDR3 is made up of 13 amino acids.

The chain recombines TRBV30 with TRBJ2-5; 13 bases match TRBD2. CDR1 and CDR2 from the germline V gene are GTSNPN and SVGIG (reference sequence). The J segment lost 2 bases and the V segment lost 3 bases, leaving 9 bases of the junction unmatched. The CDR3 sequence is 17 residues long. The CDR3 nucleotides read TGTGCCTGGAGAGGCCCCCGGACTAGCGGGAGACAAGAGACCCAGTACTTC. It specifies CAWRGPRTSGRQETQYF.

This clone has just a few counts. The chain employs TRBV6-6 and TRBJ1-4; the D is unclear. V gave up 7 bases and J gave up 5 bases, with 8 bases separating them. This CDR3 is 12 amino acids long. Germline V CDR1 and CDR2: MNHNY, SVGAGI (reference sequence). The CDR3 region has the DNA TGTGCCAGCAAATCCCCAAATGAAAAACTGTTTTTT. Protein product: CASKSPNEKLFF.

The chain uses TRBV6-4 and TRBJ1-4; 9 nucleotides agree with TRBD1. With 7 bases clipped from V and 4 bases from J, the junction kept 13 bases outside the gene matches. This CDR3 is built from 17 residues. CDR1 and CDR2 from the germline V gene are MRHNA and SNTAGT. CDR3 DNA sequence: TGTGCCAGCAAGATGGATGACAGGGGGGGCCTTAATGAAAAACTGTTTTTT. It yields the protein CASKMDDRGGLNEKLFF.

This chain uses TRBV6-1 with TRBJ2-7; D remains unclear. Germline V gene sequence: CDR1 MNHNS, CDR2 SASEGT. The V and J ends lost 4 bases and 3 bases respectively, with 13 bases between them. This CDR3 spans 14 amino acids. CDR3 protein: CASSVLWSDYEQYF. The CDR3 nucleotides read TGTGCCAGCAGTGTCCTTTGGAGCGACTACGAGCAGTACTTC.

The chain employs TRBV29-1 and TRBJ2-5, with no clear D. The germline V and J ends were trimmed by 1 base and 5 bases, with 14 bases remaining between them. From germline, CDR1 is SQVTM and CDR2 ANQGSEA. This CDR3 contains 14 residues. CDR3 DNA: TGCAGCGTTGAAGGACGGCGGCAGCTTGAGACCCAGTACTTC. Amino acid sequence: CSVEGRRQLETQYF.

The genes are TRBV7-9 and TRBJ2-5; D perhaps matches TRBD1 (5 bases). The J call is doubtful: the DNA matches TRBJ2-7 better. This CDR3 has 14 amino acids. Germline CDR1 and CDR2: SEHNR and FQNEAQ (reference sequence). Written as DNA, the CDR3 is TGTGCCAGCAGCTTCCCGGGCAGGGTCCACGAGCAGTACTTC. Translating it yields CASSFPGRVHEQYF.

The chain joins TRBV12-2 to TRBJ2-7; the DNA was not used to check the table's D call, TRBD2. TRBV12-2 is deemed a pseudogene. The CDR3 extends over 16 amino acids. The DNA of the CDR3 is TGTGCAAGTCGCCTATCCGTAAGGGGAGGGTTCTACGAGCAGTACTTC. Protein: CASRLSVRGGFYEQYF.

The chain links TRBV19 to TRBJ1-5; unclear D gene. Trimming removed 3 bases at V and 4 bases at J, with 10 bases between. The germline gives CDR1 LNHDA, CDR2 SQIVND (reference sequence). CDR3 length: 14 residues. The CDR3 DNA follows: TGTGCCAGTAGTATCTTCGAACAGAATCAGCCCCAGCATTTT. It translates to CASSIFEQNQPQHF.

This clone appeared a few times. This chain links TRBV5-1 with TRBJ2-7; TRBD1 matches at 9 bases. The J segment lost 8 bases and the V segment lost 1 base, leaving 16 bases of the junction unmatched. The CDR3 sequence is 17 residues long. Germline values: CDR1 SGHRS, CDR2 YFSETQ. As DNA, the CDR3 is TGCGCCAGCAGCTTGATTCTTCGGGGGACAGGGTTAGGGAAGCAGTACTTC. Translated, it gives CASSLILRGTGLGKQYF.

The V gene is TRBV7-3, the J gene TRBJ2-1, with TRBD2 matching over 9 bases. Germline values: CDR1 SGHTA, CDR2 FQGTGA. Trimming cost V 6 bases and J 0 bases; bases outside gene matches: 3. The CDR3 runs to 15 residues. CDR3 sequence: CASSSAGGSYNEQFF. The DNA of the CDR3 is TGTGCCAGCAGTTCAGCGGGAGGCTCCTACAATGAGCAGTTCTTC. Variable domain in full (rest from reference TRBV7-3 and TRBJ2-1): GAGVSQTPSNKVTEKGKYVELRCDPISGHTALYWYRQSLGQGPEFLIYFQGTGAADDSGLPNDRFFAVRPEGSVSTLKIQRTERGDSAVYLCASSSAGGSYNEQFFGPGTRLTVL.

In nucleotides, the CDR3 is TGCAGCGCCATTTCGACAGTTGCTGCTAACTATGGCTACACCTTC. It translates to CSAISTVAANYGYTF. The chain is built from TRBV29-1 and TRBJ1-2, with D possibly being TRBD1 (5 bases). Germline loops: CDR1 SQVTM, CDR2 ANQGSEA. V was cut by 7 bases and J by 0 bases, with 18 bases left in between. CDR3 length: 15 residues.

The V call is TRBV7-9, the J call TRBJ1-1; D unresolved. Between the trimmed V and J ends, which lost 5 bases and 7 bases, there was a span of 8 bases. The germline V gene has CDR1 SEHNR and CDR2 FQNEAQ (reference sequence). The CDR3 totals 11 residues. CDR3 bases: TGTGCCAGCAGCCCAGTCCGTGAAGCTTTCTTT. This encodes CASSPVREAFF.

J is TRBJ1-4 and V is TRBV2; D gene unclear. Trimming removed 5 bases at V and 3 bases at J, with 13 bases between. CDR1 SNHLY and CDR2 FYNNEI come from the germline V gene. CDR3 length: 15 residues. The CDR3 region is CASSPLGTSNEKLFF. DNA of the CDR3: TGTGCCAGCAGTCCCCTAGGAACTTCTAATGAAAAACTGTTTTTT.

The chain has TRBV21-1 and TRBJ2-3; TRBD2, the table's D call, lacks a check against the DNA. TRBV21-1 is a recognized pseudogene. This CDR3 spans 16 amino acids. The CDR3 bases are TGTGCCAGCAGCAAAGAAAATCGCGGGAGGACAGATACGCAGTATTTT. It translates to CASSKENRGRTDTQYF.

This chain joins TRBV7-2 and TRBJ2-1; the D is unclear. CDR1 SGHTA and CDR2 FQGNSA come from the germline V gene. V was shortened by 5 bases and J by 6 bases, with 8 bases between the two germline ends. The CDR3 consists of 12 residues. CDR3 sequence: CASSISSNEQFF. CDR3 nucleotide sequence: TGTGCCAGCAGCATCTCTAGCAATGAGCAGTTCTTC. Full variable domain (outside the CDR3, taken from reference TRBV7-2 and TRBJ2-1): GAGVSQSPSNKVTEKGKDVELRCDPISGHTALYWYRQSLGQGLEFLIYFQGNSAPDKSGLPSDRFSAERTGGSVSTLTIQRTQQEDSAVYLCASSISSNEQFFGPGTRLTVL.

The chain is built from TRBV6-1 and TRBJ2-7; 9 bases align to TRBD2. The CDR3 loop spans 14 amino acids. Germline CDR1 reads MNHNS; CDR2 reads SASEGT. V lost 2 bases and J lost 5; bases outside the gene matches: 4. CDR3 DNA sequence: TGTGCCAGCAGTGAACGCGGGAGGGCGGACGAGCAGTACTTC. This sequence encodes CASSERGRADEQYF.